Each of the 12 T cell receptor beta chains below was sequenced from the same sample in a study of T cells in women clearing cervical HPV infection. Profiling relied on immunoSEQ multiplex PCR, and the TCRdb table lists in-frame clones only, not all of them. In total, the table holds roughly 30,000 clones. Sample: blood buffy coat. The receptors were sampled from a woman aged 18 to 75 with a cervical HPV16 infection that either progressed to CIN3+ or cleared (not recorded which).

A remark on this clone: The read comes to an end 3 residues before the CDR3 does, leaving the germline J gene to fill in the end. The rearrangement joins TRBV19 to TRBJ2-7; 10 bases match TRBD1. The CDR3 sequence is 16 residues long. Germline trimming cut 0 bases from V and 5 bases from J; bases unmatched to any gene: 7. Germline V gene data show CDR1 as LNHDA and CDR2 as SQIVND (reference sequence). The sequenced CDR3 bases are TGTGCCAGTAGTATAGAGGGGGGACAGGGGATCCACGAG. Translating gives CASSIEGGQGIHE. In full, the CDR3 is CASSIEGGQGIHEQYF.

For this clone: The DNA ends 3 residues before the CDR3 does, and the rest of the CDR3 is filled in from the germline J gene. V gene TRBV6-4 combines with J gene TRBJ2-3; 10 bases are shared with TRBD1. This CDR3 has 14 residues. Germline V CDR1 and CDR2: MRHNA, SNTAGT. V lost 2 bases, J lost 4 bases, and 0 bases stayed unmatched. CDR3 sequence: CASSDGQGADTQYF. The CDR3 bases that were read are TGTGCCAGCAGTGACGGACAGGGGGCAGATACG.

Turning to this clone: The CDR3 end falls 3 residues outside the read, so it is completed with the germline J gene. This chain links TRBV2 with TRBJ2-3; 8 bases are a match to TRBD1. Germline CDR1 reads SNHLY; CDR2 reads FYNNEI. The CDR3 covers 15 residues. The CDR3 bases that were read are TGTGCCAGCATTGGGCAGGGGGCAACGACGGAGACG. Its translation: CASIGQGATTET. The full CDR3 sequence reads CASIGQGATTETQYF.

About this clone: From the germline J gene comes the end of the CDR3, since the read stops 3 residues before it. The chain has TRBV4-1 and TRBJ1-2; 9 bases agree with TRBD1. CDR1 and CDR2 (germline): MGHRA, YSYEKL. Trimming cost V 0 bases and J 6 bases; bases outside gene matches: 11. The CDR3 extends over 17 amino acids. The CDR3 reads CASSQENRGRNFNGYTF. The DNA read from the CDR3 is TGCGCCAGCAGCCAAGAGAACAGGGGGCGAAATTTTAATGGC.

In regard to this clone: The read ends 3 residues before the CDR3 terminus; that terminus is restored from the germline J gene. This sequence joins TRBV20-1 and TRBJ2-7; tentative D call: TRBD2 (6 bases). V lost 0 bases and J 4 bases, leaving 13 bases between the germline ends. This CDR3 comprises 14 residues. From germline, CDR1 is DFQATT and CDR2 SNEGSKA (reference sequence). The CDR3 loop reads CSAREGAGLYEQYF. Incomplete CDR3 DNA: TGCAGTGCTAGAGAAGGTGCGGGGTTATACGAG.

Regarding this clone: The read is 3 residues too short to cover the CDR3 end, so that end is filled in from the germline J gene. The chain carries TRBV2 and TRBJ1-1; a possible D gene is TRBD1 (6 bases). The V end lost 6 bases, the J end lost 3 bases, and 20 bases lay between the germline ends. CDR1 SNHLY and CDR2 FYNNEI come from the germline V gene. The CDR3 runs 16 residues. CDR3 protein: CASREPRTAGDTEAFF. The DNA read from the CDR3 is TGTGCCAGCAGGGAACCGAGGACAGCAGGGGACACTGAA.

Note on this clone: The read terminates 3 residues before the CDR3 end, so the remaining end is supplied by the germline J gene. The chain carries TRBV5-6 and TRBJ1-1; D remains ambiguous. The CDR3 length is 14 residues. Germline assignment: CDR1 SGHDT and CDR2 YYEEEE. The V end was cut by 4 bases, the J end by 5 bases, with 15 bases between. This chain's CDR3 is CASSLRGVGTEAFF. CDR3 DNA (partial): TGTGCCAGCAGCCTTCGGGGTGTTGGTACTGAA.

CDR3 DNA, as far as it was read: TGTGCCATCAATTCAGGGGGACACTCCTACGAG. It yields the protein CAINSGGHSYE. The whole CDR3 protein reads CAINSGGHSYEQYF. This chain links TRBV10-3 with TRBJ2-7, with 7 bases matching TRBD1. The read finishes 3 residues shy of the CDR3 end, and the germline J gene is used to complete it. Looked up from germline, CDR1 is ENHRY and CDR2 is SYGVKD. V lost 7 bases and J lost 0; bases outside the gene matches: 6. This CDR3 comprises 14 residues.

For this clone: Sequencing ends 3 residues short of the CDR3 end; the germline J gene provides the rest. The chain employs TRBV20-1 and TRBJ1-6; D possibly corresponds to TRBD1 (5 bases). V gave up 5 bases and J gave up 3 bases, with 14 bases separating them. From germline, CDR1 is DFQATT and CDR2 SNEGSKA (reference sequence). The CDR3 is 15 amino acids. The CDR3: CSAVRGADYNSPLHF. CDR3 bases read: TGCAGTGCTGTCCGAGGGGCAGACTATAATTCACCC.

In regard to this clone: With the read ending 3 residues before the CDR3 end, the germline J gene is used to fill in that end. This chain uses TRBV18 with TRBJ1-2; the match to TRBD1 covers 9 bases. Germline V gene lookup returns CDR1 KGHSH and CDR2 LQKENI. There are 14 residues in the CDR3. The chain's CDR3 is CASSPGQGHNDYTF. CDR3 bases read: TGTGCCAGCTCACCGGGACAGGGTCACAATGAC.

As concerns this clone: The read falls 3 residues short of the CDR3 end, and the missing part is taken from the germline J gene. The gene calls are TRBV6-2 or TRBV6-3 and TRBJ2-5; maybe TRBD1 (6 bases). The germline V and J ends were trimmed by 5 bases and 2 bases, with 21 bases remaining between them. CDR3 length: 17 residues. The germline CDR1 and CDR2 sequences are MNHEY and SVGEGT. The sequenced CDR3 bases are TGTGCCAGCAGTCCCCCCACAGGGTGGTACGGTCAAGAGACC. Protein: CASSPPTGWYGQET. The entire CDR3 protein is CASSPPTGWYGQETQYF.

A remark on this clone: The sequenced fragment ends 3 residues before the CDR3 boundary, so the rest is inferred from the germline J gene. The rearrangement uses TRBV11-2 and TRBJ1-1; D is perhaps TRBD1 (6 bases). Germline lookup yields CDR1 SGHAT and CDR2 FQNNGV. The CDR3 is 13 residues long. Trimming cost V 5 bases and J 4 bases, with 11 bases left between them. Here the CDR3 reads CASSIIGGTEAFF. The sequenced part of the CDR3 DNA is TGTGCCAGCAGCATCATAGGGGGCACTGAA.